Following are 12 T cell receptor beta chains from one sample sequenced in a study of cytomegalovirus exposure and HLA in healthy donors. Method: immunoSEQ multiplex PCR; TCRdb's copy keeps in-frame clones and lacks some. The table has 120,000 to 150,000 clones, about 86% seen once. The sequenced sample consisted of PBMCs. The receptors shown here come from a woman younger than 35 in good health and CMV-seropositive.

Notes on this clone: The DNA is omitted, as the CDR3 cannot be located on it reliably, and the CDR3 follows TCRdb's listing. The rearrangement links TRBV12-2 to TRBJ2-7; TRBD1, the D gene given by the table, was not confirmed from the DNA. TRBV12-2 is recorded as a pseudogene. The CDR3 has 14 amino acids, counting both end residues. The CDR3 loop is CASRFATGAYEQYF.

The chain has TRBV30 and TRBJ1-6, with a weak D call TRBD1 (5 bases). Germline V gives CDR1 GTSNPN, CDR2 SVGIG (reference sequence). V lost 8 bases, J lost 0 bases, and 17 bases lay in between. There are 16 residues in the CDR3. The CDR3 loop reads CAAHAGGSSYNSPLHF. The CDR3 coding sequence is TGTGCCGCCCATGCGGGGGGGAGCTCCTATAATTCACCCCTCCACTTT.

The CDR3 nucleotides read TGTGCCAGCAGCCCTGGGGGGGACGGCTACGAGCAGTACTTC. This sequence encodes CASSPGGDGYEQYF. This chain joins TRBV9 and TRBJ2-7, with 7 bases that match TRBD2. After removal of 4 bases from V and 3 bases from J, the junction contained 7 bases not matched to a gene. Germline lookup yields CDR1 SGDLS and CDR2 YYNGEE. The length of the CDR3 is 14 residues.

This rearrangement joins TRBV6-5 to TRBJ2-1, with D possibly being TRBD2 (7 bases). CDR1 is MNHEY and CDR2 is SVGAGI in the germline V gene. V shed 7 bases and J shed 4 bases, with 14 bases lying between them. CDR3 length: 14 amino acids. The CDR3 protein is CASKKGGGYNEQFF. The DNA for the CDR3 is TGTGCCAGCAAGAAGGGGGGGGGTTACAATGAGCAGTTCTTC.

The gene calls are TRBV5-4 and TRBJ2-7; 7 nucleotides agree with TRBD2. The CDR3 loop spans 15 amino acids. The germline gives CDR1 SGHNT, CDR2 YYREEE (reference sequence). V gave up 4 bases and J gave up 1 base; unmatched junction bases: 8. This CDR3 is CASSPGGTGSYEQYF. The CDR3 DNA reads as TGTGCCAGCAGCCCCGGGGGGACGGGGTCCTACGAGCAGTACTTC.

J is TRBJ2-1 and V is TRBV7-9; TRBD1 matches 9 bases. The V segment lost 4 bases and the J segment 0 bases; nucleotides outside the gene matches: 7. The germline V gene encodes CDR1 SEHNR and CDR2 FQNEAQ (reference sequence). CDR3 size: 17 residues. CDR3 loop: CASSSTGTGSSYNEQFF. The CDR3 region has the DNA TGTGCCAGCAGCTCAACCGGGACAGGGAGCTCCTACAATGAGCAGTTCTTC.

This chain connects TRBV7-9 to TRBJ1-2; D is unclear. The CDR3 has 15 amino acids. CDR1 and CDR2 (germline): SEHNR, FQNEAQ (reference sequence). The germline V and J ends were trimmed by 4 bases and 1 base, with 13 bases remaining between them. The CDR3 protein is CASSSVGGYNYGYTF. CDR3 DNA sequence: TGTGCCAGCAGCTCAGTAGGCGGATATAACTATGGCTACACCTTC.

In this sample, this clone turned up once. The CDR3 bases are TGTGCCAGCAGGTCGGGACAGGGCCCTGTCGCTGAAGCTTTCTTT. Translated, it gives CASRSGQGPVAEAFF. The rearrangement links TRBV27 to TRBJ1-1, with TRBD1 matching 9 bases. V was pared by 6 bases and J by 6 bases, with 11 bases of the junction left unmatched. Looked up from germline, CDR1 is MNHEY and CDR2 is SMNVEV (reference sequence). The CDR3 extends over 15 amino acids.

The rearrangement joins TRBV23-1 to TRBJ1-5; no clear D. TRBV23-1 is assigned to the ORF class and has an uncertain function. With 8 bases removed from V and 0 bases from J, the gap between germline ends came to 17 bases. CDR3 length: 16 residues. For the CDR3, the DNA is TGCGCCAGCTCTAGGGATCTAGCTTATAGCAATCAGCCCCAGCATTTT. Residues: CASSRDLAYSNQPQHF.

The chain uses TRBV7-2 and TRBJ2-2, with D unclear. V lost 5 bases and J 0 bases, leaving 10 bases between the germline ends. This CDR3 comprises 15 residues. Germline CDR1 SGHTA, CDR2 FQGNSA. This CDR3 reads CASSVRRANTGELFF. The DNA of the CDR3 is TGTGCCAGCAGCGTCCGCCGAGCGAACACCGGGGAGCTGTTTTTT.

This chain connects TRBV11-2 to TRBJ2-3; D possibly corresponds to TRBD1 (6 bases). V was clipped by 2 bases and J by 5 bases, with 14 bases between them. Germline V gives CDR1 SGHAT, CDR2 FQNNGV. This CDR3 region has 15 residues. In nucleotides, the CDR3 is TGTGCCAGCAGCTTACTCGGAGCAGGGGAAGATACGCAGTATTTT. Translation: CASSLLGAGEDTQYF.

For the CDR3, the DNA is TGTGCCAGCAGTTACTCTAGCGGGAGGTCAGATACGCAGTATTTT. Its protein is CASSYSSGRSDTQYF. The chain is built from TRBV6-5 and TRBJ2-3, with 10 positions matching TRBD2. J was trimmed by 4 bases and V by 0 bases; bases with no gene match: 1. Germline assignment: CDR1 MNHEY and CDR2 SVGAGI. This CDR3 comprises 15 residues.